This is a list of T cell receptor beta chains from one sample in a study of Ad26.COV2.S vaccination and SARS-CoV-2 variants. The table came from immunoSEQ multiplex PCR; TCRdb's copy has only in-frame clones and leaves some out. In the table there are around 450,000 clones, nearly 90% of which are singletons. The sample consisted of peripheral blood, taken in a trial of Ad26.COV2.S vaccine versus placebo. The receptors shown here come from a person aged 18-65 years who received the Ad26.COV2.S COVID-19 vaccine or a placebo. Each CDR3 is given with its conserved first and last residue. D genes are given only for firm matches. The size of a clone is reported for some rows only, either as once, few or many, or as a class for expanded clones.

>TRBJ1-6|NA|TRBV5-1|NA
TGCGCCAGCAGCTTGCGGGTATCGGATGGTTCACCCCTCCACTTT
CASSLRVSDGSPLHF
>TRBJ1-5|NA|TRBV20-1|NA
TGCAGTGCTAGTCAGGGAGGGTTTAGCAATCAGCCCCAGCATTTT
CSASQGGFSNQPQHF
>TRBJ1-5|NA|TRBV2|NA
TGTGCCAGCAGTGACATTAGCAATCAGCCCCAGCATTTT
CASSDISNQPQHF
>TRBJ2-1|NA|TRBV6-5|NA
TGTGCCAGCAGTTACCGGGGGCCTAACAATGAGCAGTTCTTC
CASSYRGPNNEQFF
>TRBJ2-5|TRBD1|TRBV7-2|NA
TGTGCCAGCAGCTTAGCGGGCCAGGGGGTAGAGACCCAGTACTTC
CASSLAGQGVETQYF
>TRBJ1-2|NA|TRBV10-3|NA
TGTGCCATCAGTTGGGGGGCACGGGACACTGGCTACACCTTC
CAISWGARDTGYTF
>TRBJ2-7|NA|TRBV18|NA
TGTGCCAGCTCACCTGACAGGAGTACCTACGAGCAGTACTTC
CASSPDRSTYEQYF
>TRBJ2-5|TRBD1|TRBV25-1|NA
TGTGCCAGCAGCCTCCGGGACAGCCATGGGGAGACCCAGTACTTC
CASSLRDSHGETQYF
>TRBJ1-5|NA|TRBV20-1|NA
TGCAGTGCTAGTAGGAGACCGGGAATCGGCAATCAGCCCCAGCATTTT
CSASRRPGIGNQPQHF
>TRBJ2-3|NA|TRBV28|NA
TGTGCCAGCAATCCCCCCGGGGACACAGATACGCAGTATTTT
CASNPPGDTDTQYF
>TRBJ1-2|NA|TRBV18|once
TGTGCCAGCTCACCCCTCTTAGGGTCGGAGGGCTACACCTTC
CASSPLLGSEGYTF
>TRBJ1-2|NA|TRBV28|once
TGTGCCAGCAGTACGGGGGGGCCTTACTATGGCTACACCTTC
CASSTGGPYYGYTF
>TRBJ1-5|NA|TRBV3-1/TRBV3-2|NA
TGTGCCAGCAGCCAAGGAATTGGGAACCCCCAGCATTTT
CASSQGIGNPQHF
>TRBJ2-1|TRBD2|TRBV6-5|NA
TGTGCCAGCAGCATGCTTCCGGGACTAGGCAATGAGCAGTTCTTC
CASSMLPGLGNEQFF
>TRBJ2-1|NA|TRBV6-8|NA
TGTGCCAGCAGCCTGGGGCTTCCCTACAATGAGCAGTTCTTC
CASSLGLPYNEQFF
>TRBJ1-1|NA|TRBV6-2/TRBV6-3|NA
TGTGCCAGCAGTCACCCCCGGATGAACACTGAAGCTTTCTTT
CASSHPRMNTEAFF
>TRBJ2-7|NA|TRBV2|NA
TGTGCCAGCAGCACCCCGGAGAGGGGGGTCGAGCAGTACTTC
CASSTPERGVEQYF
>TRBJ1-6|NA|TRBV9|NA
TGTGCCAGCAGCGTAGAAGCATTTGGCTGGGATTCACCCCTCCACTTT
CASSVEAFGWDSPLHF
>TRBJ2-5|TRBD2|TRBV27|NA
TGTGCCAGCAGTTTATCGGGGGGGTTGATGGGAAGTAAAGAGACCCAGTACTTC
CASSLSGGLMGSKETQYF
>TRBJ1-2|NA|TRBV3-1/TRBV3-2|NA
TGTGCCAGCAGCCAGGGGCTGATCTATGGCTACACCTTC
CASSQGLIYGYTF
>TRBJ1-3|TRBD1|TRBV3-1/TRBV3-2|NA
TGTGCCAGCAGCCAGGGGACAGGGGCCGGGGGACTAGGAAACACCATATATTTT
CASSQGTGAGGLGNTIYF
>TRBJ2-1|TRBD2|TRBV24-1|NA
TGTGCCACTAGAAATAGCGGGAGTTCGTACAATGAGCAGTTCTTC
CATRNSGSSYNEQFF
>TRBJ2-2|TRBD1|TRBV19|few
TGTGCCAGTAGTAGGGGACAGGACTACACCGGGGAGCTGTTTTTT
CASSRGQDYTGELFF
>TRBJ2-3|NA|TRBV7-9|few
TGTGCCAGCAGCTTATTTGCAGGAAGCACAGATACGCAGTATTTT
CASSLFAGSTDTQYF
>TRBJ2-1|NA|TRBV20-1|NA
TGCAGTGCTGCCGACAGCAATGAGCAGTTCTTC
CSAADSNEQFF
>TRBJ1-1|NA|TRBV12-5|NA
TGTGCTAGTGGTTTGGTAGCCGCCAGGAACACTGAAGCTTTCTTT
CASGLVAARNTEAFF
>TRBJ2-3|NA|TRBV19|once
TGTGCCAGTAGTATAGGAGGTCCCTCTGACGCAGATACGCAGTATTTT
CASSIGGPSDADTQYF
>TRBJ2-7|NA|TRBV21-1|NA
TGTGCCAGCAGCAAAATCAGAGGGGGATCCTACGAGCAGTACTTC
CASSKIRGGSYEQYF
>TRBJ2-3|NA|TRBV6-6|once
TGTGCCAGCAGTTACGGAGACAGAGATACGCAGTATTTT
CASSYGDRDTQYF
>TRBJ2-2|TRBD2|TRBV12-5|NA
TGTGCTAGTGGTTCCCCCGGGACTAGCGGTTCGAGAACCGGGGAGCTGTTTTTT
CASGSPGTSGSRTGELFF
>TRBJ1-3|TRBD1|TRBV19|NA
TGTGCCAGTAGTACCGGGACAGGGGGCTCTGGAAACACCATATATTTT
CASSTGTGGSGNTIYF
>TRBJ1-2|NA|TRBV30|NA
TGTGCCTGGAGTGTCGCCTACGACCCCCCGGGGGGGTCCCTCCCCTATGGCTACACCTTC
CAWSVAYDPPGGSLPYGYTF
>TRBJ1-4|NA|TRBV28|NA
TGTGCCACCGAGACGGCGGCTAATGAAAAACTGTTTTTT
CATETAANEKLFF
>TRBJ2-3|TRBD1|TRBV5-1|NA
TGCGCCAGCAGTGGACAGGGGACAGATACGCAGTATTTT
CASSGQGTDTQYF
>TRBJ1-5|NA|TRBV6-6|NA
TGTGCCAGCAGTTACTCGGGTCAGTCCCAGCATTTT
CASSYSGQSQHF
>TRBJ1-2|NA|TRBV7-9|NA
TGTGCCAGCAGCTTTACGGCGGGGCAGGGTGGCTACACCTTC
CASSFTAGQGGYTF
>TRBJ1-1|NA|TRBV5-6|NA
TGTGCCAGCAGTTACGGCATTTCGAACACTGAAGCTTTCTTT
CASSYGISNTEAFF
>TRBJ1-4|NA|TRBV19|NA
TGTGCCAGTAGTTTCGCGGGGGTCGAAAAACTGTTTTTT
CASSFAGVEKLFF
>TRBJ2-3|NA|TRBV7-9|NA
TGTGCCAGCAGCTTTGGGATCGGCGGAAGCACAGATACGCAGTATTTT
CASSFGIGGSTDTQYF
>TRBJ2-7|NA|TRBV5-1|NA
TGCGCCAGCAGCTTTGGCAGGGGAATCTACGAGCAGTACTTC
CASSFGRGIYEQYF
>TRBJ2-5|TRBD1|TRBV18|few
TGTGCCAGCTCACCGTGGACAGGGGATCAAGAGACCCAGTACTTC
CASSPWTGDQETQYF
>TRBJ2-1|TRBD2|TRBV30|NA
TGTGCCTGGGTGTCTAGCGGGAGGTCGTACAATGAGCAGTTCTTC
CAWVSSGRSYNEQFF
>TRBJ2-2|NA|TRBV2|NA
TGTGCCAGCAGTACAGGGATCTTCCCCGGGGAGCTGTTTTTT
CASSTGIFPGELFF
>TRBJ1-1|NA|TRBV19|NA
TGTGCCAGTAGTGACCCGGCAGGTGGAGACACTGAAGCTTTCTTT
CASSDPAGGDTEAFF
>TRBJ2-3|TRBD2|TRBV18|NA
TGTGCCAGCTCACAACGGCGGGAGAGCACAGATACGCAGTATTTT
CASSQRRESTDTQYF
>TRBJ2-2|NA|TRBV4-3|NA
TGCGCCAGCAGCCAAGGACGGAACACCGGGGAGCTGTTTTTT
CASSQGRNTGELFF
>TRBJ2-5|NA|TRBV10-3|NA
TGTGCCATCAGTGAGTCGGTAGGGTTAGAGACCCAGTACTTC
CAISESVGLETQYF
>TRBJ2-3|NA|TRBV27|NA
TGTGCCAGCAGTTCTCAGCTCACAGATACGCAGTATTTT
CASSSQLTDTQYF
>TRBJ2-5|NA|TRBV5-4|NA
TGTGCCAGCAGCTTGGCGAGAGAGACCCAGTACTTC
CASSLARETQYF
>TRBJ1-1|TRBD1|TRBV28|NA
TGTGCCAGCAGTCCCCGACAGGGTAGGACTGAAGCTTTCTTT
CASSPRQGRTEAFF
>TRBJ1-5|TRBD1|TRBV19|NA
TGTGCCAGTAAAAGGGACAGGGGGCAAATCGTCAATCAGCCCCAGCATTTT
CASKRDRGQIVNQPQHF
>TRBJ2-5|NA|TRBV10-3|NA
TGTGCCATCAGTGGGGGGACGGATGAAGAGACCCAGTACTTC
CAISGGTDEETQYF
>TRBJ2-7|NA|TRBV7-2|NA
TGTGCCAGCAGCTTAATGGCATCCTACGAGCAGTACTTC
CASSLMASYEQYF
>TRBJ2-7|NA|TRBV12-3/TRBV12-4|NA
TGTGCCAGCAGTTTGGGCTTAAGCTACGAGCAGTACTTC
CASSLGLSYEQYF
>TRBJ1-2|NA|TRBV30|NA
TGTGCCTGGTCCACGACAGGCCTGGCGTCCACCTTC
CAWSTTGLASTF
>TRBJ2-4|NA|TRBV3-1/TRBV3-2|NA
TGTGCCAGCAGCCAAGTTCTGAATCCTGCCAAAAACATTCAGTACTTC
CASSQVLNPAKNIQYF
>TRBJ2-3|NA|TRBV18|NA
TGTGCCAGCTCACGGACCCAGCAGCATGGCACAGATACGCAGTATTTT
CASSRTQQHGTDTQYF
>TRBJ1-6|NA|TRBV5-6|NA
TGTGCCAGCAGCTTAGGGTATTCACCCCTCCACTTT
CASSLGYSPLHF
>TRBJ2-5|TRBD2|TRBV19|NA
TGTGCCAGTAGTGGGCTAGTGGGAGGGTTGGAGACCCAGTACTTC
CASSGLVGGLETQYF
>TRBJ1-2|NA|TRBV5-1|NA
TGCGCCAGCAGCTATCAACAGGGAAACTATGGCTACACCTTC
CASSYQQGNYGYTF